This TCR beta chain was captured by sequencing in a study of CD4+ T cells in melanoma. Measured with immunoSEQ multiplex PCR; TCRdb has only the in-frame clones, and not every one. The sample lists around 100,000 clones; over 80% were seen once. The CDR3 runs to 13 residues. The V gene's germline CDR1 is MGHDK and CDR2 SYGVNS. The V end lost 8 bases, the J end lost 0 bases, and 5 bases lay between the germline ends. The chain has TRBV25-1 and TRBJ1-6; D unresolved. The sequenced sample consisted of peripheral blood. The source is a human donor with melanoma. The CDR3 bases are TGTGCCAGCTCTAGCTCCTATAATTCACCCCTCCACTTT. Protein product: CASSSSYNSPLHF.